This is a list of T cell receptor beta chains from one sample in a study of T-cell reconstitution after alpha-beta-depleted transplantation in children. TCRdb processed the PCR reads anew with MiXCR; each CDR3 protein has one entry. The sample has about 580,000 distinct CDR3 sequences, 23% seen once; the top ten hold about 14%. Sequencing was performed on PBMCs, mostly from graft donor cells, taken 360 days after TCRalphabeta/CD19-depleted stem cell transplant. These receptors came from a boy in the first two years of life who had a stem cell transplant for acute myeloid leukemia, so the T cells may come from the graft donor. CDR3s include the opening cysteine and the closing phenylalanine or tryptophan. Where a row states a size, it is once, few, many or the class of an expanded clone; other rows omit it.

clone_size j_call v_call cdr3_aa
many TRBJ2-3 TRBV21-1 CATRGQLTDTQYF
. TRBJ2-3 TRBV20-1 CSVSGGGTDTQYF
once TRBJ2-3 TRBV15 CATSGRVSTDTQYF
. TRBJ2-2 TRBV28 CASSLGRIGELFF
few TRBJ2-1 TRBV4-2 CASNRGDSGETPYNEQFF
few TRBJ2-6 TRBV12-3/TRBV12-4 CASSSGHVLTF
. TRBJ2-7 TRBV7-2 CASSFTGGWVYEQYF
few TRBJ2-1 TRBV5-6 CASSPDLPTLTSGAYNEQFF
many TRBJ2-7 TRBV20-1 CSARDRQGNYEQYF
many TRBJ2-3 TRBV25-1 CASSDPRTSASDTQYF
many TRBJ2-1 TRBV12-3/TRBV12-4 CASSANNEQFF
many TRBJ2-6 TRBV20-1 CSARQPGFSPSSGANVLTF
. TRBJ1-2 TRBV12-3/TRBV12-4 CASSLSRVYGYTF
few TRBJ2-1 TRBV7-6 CASSLLSGREGNNEQFF
. TRBJ1-6 TRBV20-1 CSTEGSSYNSPLHF
. TRBJ2-3 TRBV6-2/TRBV6-3 CASSYLLSRRTTHTDTQYF
many TRBJ2-5 TRBV10-2 CASSELEFTRETQYF
. TRBJ2-1 TRBV25-1 CASSARYNEQFF
few TRBJ2-1 TRBV20-1 CSALRSRGGNEQFF
. TRBJ1-4 TRBV29-1 CSVAGGTNEKLFF
few TRBJ2-7 TRBV12-3/TRBV12-4 CASSFSRDRAHEQYF
. TRBJ2-5 TRBV12-3/TRBV12-4 CASSPLVGQETQYF
few TRBJ1-1 TRBV27 CASGGGAGTEAFF
many TRBJ1-5 TRBV12-3/TRBV12-4 CASRDLTGNQPQHF
. TRBJ2-3 TRBV12-3/TRBV12-4 CASTEHAGGRGDTQYF
. TRBJ2-3 TRBV15 CATSRVRDSTDTQYF
. TRBJ2-1 TRBV20-1 CSARGRTSGDLDNEQFF
. TRBJ2-2 TRBV15 CATSRDLRAGELFF
. TRBJ2-1 TRBV27 CASSIARSSYNEQFF
few TRBJ2-2 TRBV7-2 CASSLADRGRRTGELFF
few TRBJ2-3 TRBV5-1 CASTTHSGTDTQYF
many TRBJ2-1 TRBV6-5 CASSYLGQGAGNEQFF
. TRBJ2-7 TRBV6-6 CASSFGRDEQYF
. TRBJ2-5 TRBV15 CATSRSDSYYQETQYF
few TRBJ2-1 TRBV11-1 CASSLYDRYNEQFF
few TRBJ2-2 TRBV6-6 CASSYSRELFF
few TRBJ2-2 TRBV7-9 CASSLDRAQNTGELFF
. TRBJ2-1 TRBV28 CASTDTGTGLHEQFF
. TRBJ2-6 TRBV11-2 CASSLEIQSSGANVLTF
. TRBJ1-1 TRBV5-1 CASGRWTNTEAFF
few TRBJ2-2 TRBV20-1 CSARDFGRTNTGELFF
. TRBJ2-5 TRBV6-1 CASSTARDLQETQYF
. TRBJ2-6 TRBV27 CASRPFKRGERVSGANVLTF
. TRBJ2-1 TRBV12-3/TRBV12-4 CASHSGADNEQFF
. TRBJ1-2 TRBV27 CASSFRERHGYTF
. TRBJ2-1 TRBV5-5 CASSELGVEYNEQFF